A single sample is the source of the 13 T cell receptor beta chains below, sequenced in a study of blood T cells in healthy people across ages. Alongside a J-beta primer mix, a sample-barcoded 5' primer served in a second PCR lasting 7 to 11 cycles. TCRdb processed the 5' RACE reads anew with MiXCR; each CDR3 protein has one entry. This table holds some 1.8 million distinct CDR3 sequences, roughly two fifths found once. Sequenced material: blood. The source is a human donor in good health.

This clonotype was observed a single time. The J gene is TRBJ2-5, the V gene TRBV24-1; no firm D call. Trimming pared 1 base from V and 2 bases from J, leaving 10 bases between. The CDR3 contains 15 residues. CDR1 is KGHDR and CDR2 is SFDVKD in the germline V gene. This CDR3 is CATSDLNSVQETQYF. CDR3 DNA: TGTGCCACCAGTGATTTAAACAGCGTACAAGAGACCCAGTACTTC.

A few counts support this clonotype. The chain recombines TRBV6-5 with TRBJ1-1; D is uncertain. The CDR3 covers 13 residues. The V end was cut by 8 bases, the J end by 7 bases, with 17 bases between. The germline gives CDR1 MNHEY, CDR2 SVGAGI. CDR3 sequence: CASRGRVPGEAFF. As DNA, the CDR3 is TGTGCCAGCCGTGGGCGAGTACCGGGTGAAGCTTTCTTT.

V gene TRBV2 combines with J gene TRBJ1-5; D is unresolved. Germline-derived CDR1 and CDR2 are SNHLY and FYNNEI. Trimming cost V 3 bases and J 1 base, with 4 bases left between them. The CDR3 is 13 amino acids. CDR3 region: CASSDQSNQPQHF. CDR3 bases: TGTGCCAGCAGTGATCAAAGCAATCAGCCCCAGCATTTT. Filled out from reference TRBV2 and TRBJ1-5, the complete variable domain reads EPEVTQTPSHQVTQMGQEVILRCVPISNHLYFYWYRQILGQKVEFLVSFYNNEISEKSEIFDDQFSVERPDGSNFTLKIRSTKLEDSAMYFCASSDQSNQPQHFGDGTRLSIL.

This clonotype was observed a few times. The gene calls are TRBV6-2 or TRBV6-3 and TRBJ2-1; TRBD2 matches at 9 bases. The length of the CDR3 is 16 residues. Germline-derived CDR1 and CDR2 are MNHEY and SVGEGT. V lost 0 bases and J lost 10; bases outside the gene matches: 10. CDR3 loop: CASSYSGGGGVKEQFF. The CDR3 DNA follows: TGTGCCAGCAGTTACTCGGGTGGCGGGGGGGTGAAAGAGCAGTTCTTC.

This chain links TRBV5-8 with TRBJ2-2; no reliable D call. The CDR3 spans 14 residues. Between the trimmed V and J ends, which lost 4 bases and 4 bases, there was a span of 11 bases. CDR1 and CDR2 (germline): SGHTS, YDEGEE. The CDR3 loop is CASSGTYSTGELFF. CDR3 DNA: TGTGCCAGCAGCGGCACATACTCCACCGGGGAGCTGTTTTTT.

The genes are TRBV28 and TRBJ2-5, with TRBD1 identical over 8 bases. The DNA end lines up better with TRBJ2-7; the J call may be wrong. The CDR3 is 14 amino acids. From germline, CDR1 is MDHEN and CDR2 SYDVKM. CDR3 loop: CANISGTGDYEQYF. Here the CDR3 DNA reads TGTGCCAACATCTCCGGGACAGGAGATTACGAGCAGTACTTC.

The rearrangement uses TRBV6-5 and TRBJ1-2; unclear D gene. Trimming took 5 bases from V and 5 from J, leaving 18 bases between them. The CDR3 extends over 15 amino acids. Germline assignment: CDR1 MNHEY and CDR2 SVGAGI. The DNA for the CDR3 is TGTGCCAGCAGTACACGGTCAGCTCTTTATTATGGCTACACCTTC. It specifies CASSTRSALYYGYTF.

The chain links TRBV7-2 to TRBJ1-4, with D possibly being TRBD1 (5 bases). V lost 3 bases to trimming and J lost 1 base, with 15 bases between them. Germline loops: CDR1 SGHTA, CDR2 FQGNSA. The CDR3 sequence is 17 residues long. The CDR3 loop reads CASSFGAGLQTNEKLFF. The DNA of the CDR3 is TGTGCCAGCAGCTTCGGGGCGGGACTACAAACTAATGAAAAACTGTTTTTT.

The CDR3 sequence: CASSLVQTAYKQYF. In nucleotides, the CDR3 is TGTGCCAGCAGCTTAGTACAGACCGCGTACAAGCAGTACTTC. The V and J genes are TRBV7-2 and TRBJ2-5; no reliable D call. The germline V and J ends were trimmed by 1 base and 11 bases, with 17 bases remaining between them. The CDR3 totals 14 residues. CDR1 and CDR2 (germline): SGHTA, FQGNSA.

CDR3: CASSQGGARTDTQYF. The CDR3, as DNA: TGTGCCAGCAGCCAAGGGGGGGCTCGCACAGATACGCAGTATTTT. The V gene is TRBV4-2, the J gene TRBJ2-3; D may correspond to TRBD1 or TRBD2 (6 bases each). Germline V gene data show CDR1 as LGHNA and CDR2 as YNFKEQ. V shed 1 base and J shed 1 base, with 9 bases lying between them. The CDR3 is 15 residues long.

This chain uses TRBV6-2 or TRBV6-3 with TRBJ2-3, with TRBD1 identical over 12 bases. Germline assignment: CDR1 MNHEY and CDR2 SVGEGT. The CDR3 runs 16 residues. Unmatched junction bases numbered 4, after V lost 0 bases and J lost 6 bases. CDR3 DNA sequence: TGTGCCAGCAGTTACTCGGGGACAGGGGGCCCCGATACGCAGTATTTT. Translation: CASSYSGTGGPDTQYF.

This clonotype appeared many times. The V gene is TRBV6-6, the J gene TRBJ2-7; possibly TRBD1 for D (6 bases). The germline CDR1 and CDR2 sequences are MNHNY and SVGAGI (reference sequence). The CDR3 has 13 residues. Trimming took off 6 bases at V and 7 bases at J, with 16 bases between the two ends. This CDR3 reads CASRFGRGVEQYF. The CDR3, as DNA: TGTGCCAGCAGGTTCGGCAGGGGAGTTGAGCAGTACTTC.

V usage is TRBV5-1 and J usage is TRBJ1-4; D is unclear. Germline loops: CDR1 SGHRS, CDR2 YFSETQ. This CDR3 is built from 15 residues. Trimming removed 3 bases at V and 0 bases at J, with 9 bases between. The CDR3 DNA sequence: TGCGCCAGCAGCTGGAATAGTGCAACTAATGAAAAACTGTTTTTT. Protein: CASSWNSATNEKLFF.